These 15 T cell receptor beta chains came from one sample sequenced in a study of blood T cells in healthy people across ages. For the second PCR, which ran for about 6 to 12 cycles, a sample-barcoded 5' primer and a J-beta primer mix were used. TCRdb re-derived calls from the 5' RACE reads in MiXCR, one entry per CDR3 protein. Among about 640,000 distinct CDR3 sequences, 58% were seen once, and the ten largest hold 30% to 40%. Sequenced: blood. These receptors were collected from a man aged 55-75 years in good health.

The rearrangement links TRBV6-1 to TRBJ2-7; D not certain. CDR1 and CDR2 (germline): MNHNS, SASEGT. The CDR3 has 11 amino acids. V dropped 0 bases and J dropped 5 bases, with 2 bases sitting between them. The CDR3 DNA sequence: TGTGCCAGCAGTGAAGCGCACGAGCAGTACTTC. It codes for CASSEAHEQYF.

This clonotype showed up many times. The rearrangement uses TRBV4-1 and TRBJ2-3; 8 nucleotides match TRBD2. Germline lookup yields CDR1 MGHRA and CDR2 YSYEKL. With 5 bases clipped from V and 2 bases from J, the junction kept 3 bases outside the gene matches. CDR3 length equals 14 residues. For the CDR3, the DNA is TGCGCCAGCAGCATTAGCGGGGACACAGATACGCAGTATTTT. This encodes CASSISGDTDTQYF.

The chain is built from TRBV29-1 and TRBJ1-2; a possible D gene is TRBD1 (5 bases). The germline V gene encodes CDR1 SQVTM and CDR2 ANQGSEA. Trimming shortened V by 2 bases and J by 6 bases, and 10 bases separated the two germline ends. The length of the CDR3 is 12 residues. Written as DNA, the CDR3 is TGCAGCGTTGAACGCAGGGTCGATGGCTACACCTTC. It codes for CSVERRVDGYTF.

This clonotype came up once. The genes are TRBV5-1 and TRBJ2-1; D is possibly TRBD2 (6 bases). The CDR3 spans 11 residues. V lost 7 bases to trimming and J lost 6 bases, with 8 bases between them. The V gene's germline CDR1 is SGHRS and CDR2 YFSETQ. CDR3 loop: CASGSGNEQFF. In DNA form, the CDR3 reads TGCGCCAGCGGTAGCGGCAATGAGCAGTTCTTC. The complete variable domain, with remaining parts taken from reference TRBV5-1 and TRBJ2-1, reads KAGVTQTPRYLIKTRGQQVTLSCSPISGHRSVSWYQQTPGQGLQFLFEYFSETQRNKGNFPGRFSGRQFSNSRSEMNVSTLELGDSALYLCASGSGNEQFFGPGTRLTVL.

The gene calls are TRBV2 and TRBJ2-5; the D gene could be TRBD1 or TRBD2 (6 bases each). This CDR3 has 14 amino acids. The V gene's germline CDR1 is SNHLY and CDR2 FYNNEI. V was clipped by 3 bases and J by 5 bases, with 13 bases between them. The chain's CDR3 is CASSDRGGEETQYF. CDR3 DNA sequence: TGTGCCAGCAGTGACAGGGGAGGAGAGGAGACCCAGTACTTC.

The genes are TRBV20-1 and TRBJ2-1; D tentatively fits TRBD1 or TRBD2 (6 bases each). The CDR3 spans 17 residues. Germline values: CDR1 DFQATT, CDR2 SNEGSKA (reference sequence). Trimming removed 2 bases at V and 0 bases at J, with 17 bases between. CDR3: CSARHRVGGGSYNEQFF. CDR3 in DNA: TGCAGTGCTAGACACCGCGTGGGGGGCGGCTCCTACAATGAGCAGTTCTTC.

Turning to this clonotype: At one end the junction does not follow the germline gene, possibly because of a read error. V and J are TRBV29-1 and TRBJ2-3; 11 positions agree with TRBD1. Germline loops: CDR1 SQVTM, CDR2 ANQGSEA. CDR3 length: 14 amino acids. The DNA for the CDR3 is TGCAGCGTTGAGGGACAGGGGGAAACAGAGACGCAGTATTTT. This codes for CSVEGQGETETQYF.

The sample holds a few counts of this clonotype. This rearrangement joins TRBV6-6 to TRBJ1-5; 9 positions match TRBD1. The CDR3 covers 17 residues. With 2 bases clipped from V and 3 bases from J, the junction kept 8 bases outside the gene matches. Germline values: CDR1 MNHNY, CDR2 SVGAGI (reference sequence). In DNA form, the CDR3 reads TGTGCCAGCAGTTACGCACCAGGGGACAGGGACAATCAGCCCCAGCATTTT. Its protein is CASSYAPGDRDNQPQHF.

This chain uses TRBV5-6 with TRBJ1-2, with D perhaps matching TRBD1 (6 bases). V gave up 5 bases and J gave up 6 bases, with 14 bases separating them. The CDR3 loop spans 13 amino acids. Germline V lookup: CDR1 SGHDT, CDR2 YYEEEE. The CDR3 DNA reads as TGTGCCAGCAGTCCAGGGGTCCGGCATGGCTACACCTTC. Its translation: CASSPGVRHGYTF.

This clonotype was observed a handful of times. The gene calls are TRBV12-3 or TRBV12-4 and TRBJ1-4; a possible D gene is TRBD1 (5 bases). V was trimmed by 7 bases and J by 10 bases, leaving 19 bases between them. The CDR3 runs to 14 residues. CDR3 loop: CASTPERQGGKLFF. In DNA form, the CDR3 reads TGTGCCAGCACCCCGGAGCGGCAGGGCGGAAAACTGTTTTTT.

The genes are TRBV20-1 and TRBJ2-1; D is unresolved. CDR3 length: 11 residues. Germline CDR1 is DFQATT and CDR2 is SNEGSKA (reference sequence). The V end was cut by 3 bases, the J end by 8 bases, with 8 bases between. CDR3 region: CSASGRDEQFF. Written as DNA, the CDR3 is TGCAGTGCTAGTGGGCGAGATGAGCAGTTCTTC.

This clonotype has just a few counts. The gene calls are TRBV10-3 and TRBJ2-6; TRBD1 is a possible D gene (6 bases). This CDR3 spans 16 amino acids. V dropped 0 bases and J dropped 4 bases, with 10 bases sitting between them. Germline values: CDR1 ENHRY, CDR2 SYGVKD. CDR3 DNA sequence: TGTGCCATCAGTGAGTCAGGGGGAACGGGGGCCAACGTCCTGACTTTC. Protein sequence: CAISESGGTGANVLTF.

The rearrangement links TRBV15 to TRBJ2-5; possibly TRBD1 or TRBD2 for D (6 bases each). Judging by the DNA end, TRBJ2-7 fits better; the J call may be wrong. Germline CDR1 LNHNV, CDR2 YYDKDF (reference sequence). This CDR3 is built from 15 residues. CDR3 nucleotide sequence: TGTGCCACCAGCAGAGATGGGGGGCTTAGCTACGAGCAGTACTTC. Translation gives CATSRDGGLSYEQYF.

The rearrangement uses TRBV7-2 and TRBJ1-5; maybe TRBD1 (6 bases). The germline V and J ends were trimmed by 5 bases and 5 bases, with 19 bases remaining between them. The V gene's germline CDR1 is SGHTA and CDR2 FQGNSA. The CDR3 spans 16 residues. CDR3 DNA sequence: TGTGCCAGCAGCCCGCGACGACAGGTTGATGATCAGCCCCAGCATTTT. It encodes CASSPRRQVDDQPQHF.

This clonotype appeared a few times. This chain links TRBV5-5 with TRBJ1-6, with D hard to call. V lost 6 bases, J lost 9 bases, and 13 bases lay in between. The CDR3 totals 13 residues. Germline lookup yields CDR1 SGHKS and CDR2 YYEKEE (reference sequence). CDR3 region: CASTLAVSSPLHF. The CDR3 DNA reads TGTGCCAGCACCCTAGCGGTCTCTTCACCCCTCCACTTT. Based on the CDR3 plus reference TRBV5-5 and TRBJ1-6, the full variable domain is DAGVTQSPTHLIKTRGQQVTLRCSPISGHKSVSWYQQVLGQGPQFIFQYYEKEERGRGNFPDRFSARQFPNYSSELNVNALLLGDSALYLCASTLAVSSPLHFGNGTRLTVT.